The 4 T cell receptor beta chains listed next were all sequenced from one sample in a study of response to subunit inactivated influenza vaccine (dated by TCRdb to the late 2010s). To prepare the library, RT-PCR was applied. The sequencer was an Illumina HiSeq 2500. TCRdb redid the processing of the public reads, applying fastp at Q25 and MiXCR, and retained in-frame beta chains. Rows with a matching CDR3 protein are joined into one entry that keeps the most common DNA and genes. For this sample the table gives 650,000 to 800,000 distinct CDR3 sequences, of which 14% were detected only once. The ten biggest clones cover 6% to 7% of the sample. Material: PBMCs from blood, obtained approximately 15 days before vaccination. These receptors all come from a man aged 45-65 years who received an inactivated influenza vaccine. Donor details come from another sample of the same person, matched by shared clones.

The chain carries TRBV5-1 and TRBJ2-1; 7 bases are shared with TRBD2. The ends lost 0 bases at V and 2 bases at J; junction bases unmatched: 5. CDR1 is SGHRS and CDR2 is YFSETQ in the germline V gene. The CDR3 extends over 16 amino acids. Written as DNA, the CDR3 is TGCGCCAGCAGCTTGGCTCTAGCGGCTACCTACAATGAGCAGTTCTTC. It encodes CASSLALAATYNEQFF.

This clonotype turned up a few times. The rearrangement uses TRBV5-1 and TRBJ1-1; weak D call: TRBD1 (6 bases). Deletions cut 0 bases from V and 4 bases from J, with 16 bases between. Germline-derived CDR1 and CDR2 are SGHRS and YFSETQ. This CDR3 region has 16 residues. The CDR3 sequence: CASSLAQGSKGTEAFF. The CDR3 DNA sequence: TGCGCCAGCAGCTTGGCACAGGGTAGTAAGGGCACTGAAGCTTTCTTT.

The chain joins TRBV7-9 to TRBJ2-1; TRBD2 matches 9 bases. The V segment lost 1 base and the J segment 7 bases; nucleotides outside the gene matches: 8. The CDR3 contains 16 residues. Germline assignment: CDR1 SEHNR and CDR2 FQNEAQ (reference sequence). The CDR3 DNA is TGTGCCAGCAGCTTAGTGCTAGCGGGGTCGCGGAATGAGCAGTTCTTC. This gives the protein CASSLVLAGSRNEQFF. The variable domain in full, with the rest retrieved from reference TRBV7-9 and TRBJ2-1, is DTGVSQNPRHKITKRGQNVTFRCDPISEHNRLYWYRQTLGQGPEFLTYFQNEAQLEKSRLLSDRFSAERPKGSFSTLEIQRTEQGDSAMYLCASSLVLAGSRNEQFFGPGTRLTVL.

The V and J genes are TRBV10-3 and TRBJ2-1, with TRBD2 matching 11 bases. Germline V gene lookup returns CDR1 ENHRY and CDR2 SYGVKD. This CDR3 comprises 14 residues. After removal of 6 bases from V and 9 bases from J, the junction contained 7 bases not matched to a gene. The DNA of the CDR3 is TGTGCCATCAGCACTAGCGGGAGTGCGTTTGAGCAGTTCTTC. It is translated as CAISTSGSAFEQFF.